The entry below describes one TCR beta chain. The CDR3 sequence is 12 residues long. Germline V CDR1 and CDR2: MNHEY, SVGEGT. V was shortened by 6 bases and J by 6 bases, with 11 bases between the two germline ends. This entry comes from a study of blood T cell repertoires in COVID-19. About the study: Some COVID-19 samples were acute and others convalescent; all came from the United States, Italy and Spain. T cells, B-cell-depleted T cells, or PBMCs supplied cDNA or gDNA.

Per the study methods: Reference gene primer amplification gave estimated nucleated cell counts. Assay used: immunoSEQ multiplex PCR; TCRdb lists only in-frame clones, some missing. From that table come the V and J calls and clone size; the DNA was used to work out D and trimming. The sample holds under 110,000 clones, about 91% seen once. The genes are TRBV6-2 or TRBV6-3 and TRBJ1-1; maybe TRBD1 (6 bases). The material sequenced was peripheral blood. This receptor was taken from a man aged 50-60 years with acute or convalescent COVID-19. CDR3 residues: CASSRGGPEAFF. The CDR3 nucleotides read TGTGCCAGCAGCCGCGGGGGGCCTGAAGCTTTCTTT.